The 27 T cell receptor beta chains reported below all come from one sample, sequenced in a study of blood T cell repertoires in COVID-19. Profiling relied on immunoSEQ multiplex PCR, and the TCRdb table lists in-frame clones only, not all of them. The sample includes about 100,000 clones, approximately 80% of them seen just once. The material sequenced was peripheral blood. Receptor source: a human donor in a cohort sampled during active COVID-19.

V and J are TRBV11-2 and TRBJ1-1; D unclear. V was cut by 0 bases and J by 5 bases, with 10 bases left in between. Germline assignment: CDR1 SGHAT and CDR2 FQNNGV. This CDR3 has 14 amino acids. The CDR3 is CASSLDVQSTEAFF. The CDR3 DNA reads TGTGCCAGCAGCTTAGATGTCCAGTCGACTGAAGCTTTCTTT.

DNA for the CDR3: TGTGCCAGCAGTTTAAACTACCAAAGCACAGATACGCAGTATTTT. Protein sequence: CASSLNYQSTDTQYF. The chain has TRBV27 and TRBJ2-3; D unresolved. V dropped 2 bases and J dropped 0 bases, with 9 bases sitting between them. This CDR3 is 15 amino acids long. Germline V gene lookup returns CDR1 MNHEY and CDR2 SMNVEV (reference sequence).

The chain is built from TRBV3-1 (or the pseudogene TRBV3-2) and TRBJ2-2, with 11 bases fitting TRBD2. The CDR3 sequence is 14 residues long. V trimming: 3 bases; J trimming: 16 bases; junction bases outside the gene matches: 10. Germline loops: CDR1 LGHDT, CDR2 YNNKEL (reference sequence). The CDR3 reads CASSHPYSGGAQFF. DNA for the CDR3: TGTGCCAGCAGCCATCCCTATAGCGGGGGGGCTCAGTTTTTT.

The sample holds one count of this clone. V is TRBV5-1 and J is TRBJ2-5, with 9 bases that match TRBD2. V trimming: 3 bases; J trimming: 1 base; junction bases outside the gene matches: 7. Per germline, CDR1 SGHRS and CDR2 YFSETQ. This CDR3 has 16 residues. The CDR3 region is CASSSQAGGLQETQYF. The CDR3 region has the DNA TGCGCCAGCAGCTCCCAAGCGGGGGGCCTCCAAGAGACCCAGTACTTC.

The V call is TRBV6-1, the J call TRBJ1-1; a possible D gene is TRBD1 (5 bases). The length of the CDR3 is 15 residues. V gave up 0 bases and J gave up 3 bases, with 11 bases separating them. Germline-derived CDR1 and CDR2 are MNHNS and SASEGT. CDR3: CASSEAQGWDTEAFF. The CDR3 DNA reads as TGTGCCAGCAGTGAAGCGCAGGGATGGGACACTGAAGCTTTCTTT.

This sequence joins TRBV6-4 and TRBJ2-2; D is possibly TRBD2 (5 bases). V lost 0 bases to trimming and J lost 6 bases, with 14 bases between them. Germline CDR1 is MRHNA and CDR2 is SNTAGT. This CDR3 comprises 16 residues. DNA for the CDR3: TGTGCCAGCAGTGACTCCCGAATTGAAGCGGCCGGGGAGCTGTTTTTT. Translated: CASSDSRIEAAGELFF.

V gene TRBV18 combines with J gene TRBJ2-7, with D possibly matching TRBD1 (7 bases). V lost 5 bases, J lost 5 bases, and 19 bases lay in between. The CDR3 extends over 15 amino acids. Germline V CDR1 and CDR2: KGHSH, LQKENI. CDR3 DNA sequence: TGTGCCAGCTCAAGTAGACAGGGAGGAGGAGACGAGCAGTACTTC. Translation: CASSSRQGGGDEQYF.

CDR3 coding DNA: TGTGCCAGCAGCCCGGGACTGGCCCCGGCCATATATTTT. Protein sequence: CASSPGLAPAIYF. The rearrangement links TRBV3-1 (or the pseudogene TRBV3-2) to TRBJ1-3, with D possibly matching TRBD1 (5 bases). In germline, CDR1 is LGHDT, CDR2 YNNKEL (reference sequence). This CDR3 region has 13 residues. Deletions cut 4 bases from V and 11 bases from J, with 15 bases between.

The CDR3 sequence: CASSLSITGGGELFF. In nucleotides, the CDR3 is TGTGCCAGCAGTTTATCGATAACAGGGGGAGGGGAGCTGTTTTTT. This chain connects TRBV27 to TRBJ2-2; TRBD1 aligns across 8 bases. Per the germline V gene, CDR1 is MNHEY and CDR2 is SMNVEV (reference sequence). The V and J ends lost 0 bases and 8 bases, in that order; junction bases with no gene match: 5. The CDR3 extends over 15 amino acids.

The chain couples TRBV7-6 to TRBJ2-1; a weak D match, TRBD1 (5 bases). Germline V gene data show CDR1 as SGHVS and CDR2 as FNYEAQ. V was pared by 3 bases and J by 7 bases, with 13 bases between. This CDR3 has 14 amino acids. The CDR3 loop is CASSLGNAGNEQFF. The CDR3 DNA reads as TGTGCCAGCAGCTTGGGAAACGCAGGGAATGAGCAGTTCTTC.

The chain combines TRBV5-4 with TRBJ2-5; TRBD2 agrees at 7 bases. Germline-derived CDR1 and CDR2 are SGHNT and YYREEE (reference sequence). The CDR3 is made up of 15 amino acids. V was clipped by 4 bases and J by 4 bases; unmatched bases: 10. The CDR3 here is CASSLFGGEGETQYF. CDR3 nucleotides: TGTGCCAGCAGCCTCTTTGGGGGGGAGGGAGAGACCCAGTACTTC.

This clone was counted only a few times. The rearrangement joins TRBV5-1 to TRBJ2-2; a possible D gene is TRBD1 (8 bases). The germline CDR1 and CDR2 sequences are SGHRS and YFSETQ. The CDR3 covers 11 residues. V lost 4 bases, J lost 15 bases, and 13 bases lay in between. The CDR3 protein is CASSEQGGLFF. The DNA for the CDR3 is TGCGCCAGCAGCGAACAGGGGGGGTTGTTTTTT. Looking up the rest from reference TRBV5-1 and TRBJ2-2 gives the full variable domain: KAGVTQTPRYLIKTRGQQVTLSCSPISGHRSVSWYQQTPGQGLQFLFEYFSETQRNKGNFPGRFSGRQFSNSRSEMNVSTLELGDSALYLCASSEQGGLFFGEGSRLTVL.

J is TRBJ1-2 and V is TRBV12-3 or TRBV12-4, with no clear D. The CDR3 is 13 residues long. Trimming stripped 1 base from V and 1 base from J, with 4 bases between. The DNA for the CDR3 is TGTGCCAGCAGTTTAGTCTTTAACTATGGCTACACCTTC. Translated, it gives CASSLVFNYGYTF.

This chain connects TRBV19 to TRBJ1-1, with a possible D match to TRBD1 (5 bases). V was cut by 6 bases and J by 1 base, with 18 bases left in between. CDR3 length: 16 residues. From germline, CDR1 is LNHDA and CDR2 SQIVND (reference sequence). CDR3 in amino acids: CASSSPFRAENTEAFF. The CDR3 nucleotides are TGTGCCAGTAGCTCCCCCTTCAGGGCAGAGAACACTGAAGCTTTCTTT.

The gene calls are TRBV5-8 and TRBJ1-6; no clear D gene. The germline V gene encodes CDR1 SGHTS and CDR2 YDEGEE. The V and J ends lost 0 bases and 15 bases respectively, with 7 bases between them. The CDR3 is 11 residues long. The CDR3 bases are TGTGCCAGCAGCTTGGCGTCCAGCCTCCACTTT. Translation gives CASSLASSLHF.

This clone was counted between two and nine times. This chain links TRBV19 with TRBJ1-3, with 8 bases that match TRBD1. V was pared by 4 bases and J by 2 bases, with 4 bases of the junction left unmatched. The CDR3 loop spans 15 amino acids. CDR1 is LNHDA and CDR2 is SQIVND in the germline V gene (reference sequence). This CDR3 is CASSNRGKTGNTIYF. CDR3 bases: TGTGCCAGTAGTAACAGGGGGAAAACTGGAAACACCATATATTTT.

The V call is TRBV24-1, the J call TRBJ1-3; D unresolved. Germline V gene sequence: CDR1 KGHDR, CDR2 SFDVKD. The CDR3 loop spans 13 amino acids. Trimming removed 4 bases at V and 5 bases at J, with 8 bases between. CDR3 region: CATSDPGRNTIYF. CDR3 bases: TGTGCCACCAGTGACCCGGGGAGAAACACCATATATTTT.

The rearrangement joins TRBV2 to TRBJ1-2; 7 bases line up with TRBD1. The CDR3 is made up of 12 amino acids. Germline V gene sequence: CDR1 SNHLY, CDR2 FYNNEI. The junction had 3 bases not matched to a gene; V was cut back by 5 bases and J by 6 bases. The CDR3 spells CASSLQGNGYTF. Here the CDR3 DNA reads TGTGCCAGCAGTTTACAGGGGAATGGCTACACCTTC.

The chain recombines TRBV7-9 with TRBJ1-4; 9 bases match TRBD1. After removal of 1 base from V and 10 bases from J, the junction contained 7 bases not matched to a gene. There are 15 residues in the CDR3. The germline V gene has CDR1 SEHNR and CDR2 FQNEAQ (reference sequence). The CDR3 sequence: CASSLGGQGLRKLFF. The CDR3 DNA sequence: TGTGCCAGCAGCTTAGGGGGACAGGGCCTGAGAAAACTGTTTTTT.

The chain combines TRBV6-5 with TRBJ1-5, with D possibly being TRBD1 (5 bases). The CDR3 runs 15 residues. V was cut by 0 bases and J by 10 bases, with 16 bases left in between. From germline, CDR1 is MNHEY and CDR2 SVGAGI. The CDR3: CASSYSSSPRDPQHF. CDR3 DNA: TGTGCCAGCAGTTACTCATCTAGCCCGCGGGACCCCCAGCATTTT.

The chain joins TRBV6-6 to TRBJ2-3, with no clear D. Trimming shortened V by 7 bases and J by 2 bases, and 4 bases separated the two germline ends. The germline V gene encodes CDR1 MNHNY and CDR2 SVGAGI (reference sequence). The CDR3 totals 11 residues. In DNA, the CDR3 is TGTGCCAGCACCTTCACAGATACGCAGTATTTT. Its protein is CASTFTDTQYF.

J is TRBJ1-2 and V is TRBV9, with D perhaps TRBD1 (5 bases). Per germline, CDR1 SGDLS and CDR2 YYNGEE. V dropped 1 base and J dropped 8 bases, with 9 bases sitting between them. This CDR3 region has 12 residues. The CDR3 DNA sequence: TGTGCCAGCAGCGTAAGGGGAGGCGGCTACACCTTC. Translating it yields CASSVRGGGYTF.

This clone was picked up one time. The rearrangement links TRBV19 to TRBJ2-1; TRBD1 matches at 8 bases. This CDR3 has 14 residues. Germline V CDR1 and CDR2: LNHDA, SQIVND (reference sequence). V shed 9 bases and J 4 bases; nucleotides not matched to a gene: 8. This chain's CDR3 is CASPGGTGYNEQFF. DNA for the CDR3: TGTGCCAGCCCCGGCGGGACAGGTTACAATGAGCAGTTCTTC.

The gene calls are TRBV5-1 and TRBJ2-2; D is unclear. With 1 base removed from V and 4 bases from J, the gap between germline ends came to 11 bases. The germline V gene has CDR1 SGHRS and CDR2 YFSETQ. There are 15 residues in the CDR3. The CDR3 nucleotides read TGCGCCAGCAGCTTGCATAGTCAGGCCACCGGGGAGCTGTTTTTT. It encodes CASSLHSQATGELFF.

This chain uses TRBV20-1 with TRBJ1-2; D remains unclear. Looked up from germline, CDR1 is DFQATT and CDR2 is SNEGSKA (reference sequence). This CDR3 spans 11 amino acids. V was cut by 3 bases and J by 7 bases, with 9 bases left in between. For the CDR3, the DNA is TGCAGTGCTAGTAACAGTGGTGGCTACACCTTC. As protein: CSASNSGGYTF.

CDR3 residues: CASSRDTLSNTEAFF. CDR3 coding DNA: TGTGCCAGCTCCCGGGACACTTTGTCGAACACTGAAGCTTTCTTT. This chain uses TRBV6-5 with TRBJ1-1, with a tentative D call TRBD1 (6 bases). The germline gives CDR1 MNHEY, CDR2 SVGAGI. Trimming stripped 8 bases from V and 1 base from J, with 17 bases between. The CDR3 loop spans 15 amino acids.

The gene calls are TRBV5-6 and TRBJ2-6; D is unresolved. Germline CDR1 SGHDT, CDR2 YYEEEE. The CDR3 runs to 15 residues. The ends were cut back, 3 bases at V and 0 bases at J, with 7 bases in the middle. The CDR3 coding sequence is TGTGCCAGCAGCTCCCCGAGCTCTGGGGCCAACGTCCTGACTTTC. It specifies CASSSPSSGANVLTF.